The sequence of this T cell receptor (beta chain) was determined in a study of Ad26.COV2.S vaccination and SARS-CoV-2 variants. Germline assignment: CDR1 MNHEY and CDR2 SVGAGI. The CDR3 is 13 amino acids. The V and J ends lost 0 bases and 4 bases respectively, with 6 bases between them. Profiled with immunoSEQ multiplex PCR; TCRdb holds only in-frame clones, not every one. The data hold roughly 320,000 clones, with around nine tenths observed a single time. Study outcomes and limitations: Analytic work on TCR breadth and depth might have understated the full extent of total T cell responses.

Treatment here: over 15 received Ad26.COV2.S at low or high dose, single or two shots; roughly five received placebo; per-sample allocation not given. Repertoires come from day 63 after the first vaccine or placebo injection. The sample holds one count of this clone. The antigen is unknown. The receptor was isolated from a person aged 18-65 years who received the Ad26.COV2.S COVID-19 vaccine or a placebo. The sample consisted of peripheral blood, taken in a trial of Ad26.COV2.S vaccine versus placebo. This chain links TRBV6-5 with TRBJ1-2; no clear D gene. CDR3 in amino acids: CASSYSNAYGYTF. CDR3 bases: TGTGCCAGCAGTTACTCTAACGCCTATGGCTACACCTTC.